This TCR beta chain emerged from a study of blood T cell repertoires in COVID-19. Study information: COVID-19 samples, acute and convalescent, were from the United States, Italy and Spain. T cells, B-cell-depleted T cells, or PBMCs provided the cDNA or gDNA that served as material.

Sequenced by immunoSEQ multiplex PCR; TCRdb stores in-frame clones only, minus some. In the table there are about 31,000 clones, roughly 90% of which are singletons. Germline V gives CDR1 SGHTA, CDR2 FQGNSA. This CDR3 has 13 amino acids. V shed 1 base, J shed 6 bases, and the junction held 3 bases outside the gene matches. The sequence came from a man between 60 and 75 years old with acute or convalescent COVID-19. This rearrangement joins TRBV7-2 to TRBJ2-7; 7 nucleotides agree with TRBD2. Sequencing was done on a sample of peripheral blood. The CDR3 DNA reads TGTGCCAGCAGCTTAGGCAGGGAGGGCGAGCAGTACTTC. It is translated as CASSLGREGEQYF.